A single sample gave rise to the 21 T cell receptor beta chains below, sequenced in a study of tumor and adjacent non-tumor tissue in lung cancer. A modified ARM-PCR protocol with three rounds of nested PCR amplified TCRbeta. Via MiXCR, TCRdb re-called the multiplex PCR reads, giving one row per CDR3 protein. Among roughly 82,000 distinct CDR3 sequences listed, 65% to 80% were seen once. No cell sorting was done before RNA was extracted from the tissue. More than 3 cm separated this lung sample from the edge of the tumor. Sequenced input: distant non-tumor lung tissue. The origin of the receptors is a woman aged 45-65 years with non-small cell lung cancer.

This clonotype was seen only once. This may be a read error: a much more frequent sequence differs by one nucleotide. The chain joins TRBV6-1 to TRBJ2-7; D is uncertain. Germline V gene sequence: CDR1 MNHNS, CDR2 SASEGT. The CDR3 is 13 amino acids. The CDR3 protein is CASSDIALYGQYF. As DNA, the CDR3 is TGTGCCAGCAGTGATATCGCCCTCTACGGGCAGTACTTC.

Many counts were recorded for this clonotype. The chain couples TRBV6-5 to TRBJ1-4; the match to TRBD1 covers 9 bases. The trim removed 5 bases at V and 0 bases at J, leaving 13 bases unmatched. Germline V lookup: CDR1 MNHEY, CDR2 SVGAGI. There are 19 residues in the CDR3. This CDR3 is CASSDEGSRTGATNEKLFF. In DNA, the CDR3 is TGTGCCAGCAGTGACGAAGGGTCGAGGACAGGGGCAACTAATGAAAAACTGTTTTTT.

The CDR3: CSANARDGANVLTF. The CDR3 DNA is TGCAGTGCTAATGCCCGGGATGGGGCCAACGTCCTGACTTTC. The chain links TRBV20-1 to TRBJ2-6; the D gene is possibly TRBD2 (5 bases). Deletions cut 4 bases from V and 3 bases from J, with 10 bases between. This CDR3 region has 14 residues. Germline V gives CDR1 DFQATT, CDR2 SNEGSKA (reference sequence).

This clonotype was found once. Because it lacks the conserved phenylalanine or tryptophan at the end, this CDR3 is likely a read error. The DNA is left out, because the CDR3 cannot be placed on it with certainty; the CDR3 is given as TCRdb lists it. CDR3 in amino acids: CSVVAGHGYAL. V gene TRBV29-1 combines with J gene TRBJ1-2; the table's D call TRBD1 went unverified against the DNA. Termini included, the CDR3 measures 11 amino acids. Germline values: CDR1 SQVTM, CDR2 ANQGSEA.

About this clonotype itself: One base away lies a much larger clone, so this may be a sequencing read error. The V call is TRBV7-9, the J call TRBJ1-1; D unresolved. The CDR3 has 11 amino acids. From germline, CDR1 is SEHNR and CDR2 FQNEAQ (reference sequence). The CDR3 region is CASNLVARAFF. CDR3 nucleotide sequence: TGTGCCAGCAACTTAGTTGCACGAGCTTTCTTT.

The J gene is TRBJ2-5, the V gene TRBV6-1, with D perhaps being TRBD1 or TRBD2 (5 bases each). V was trimmed by 6 bases and J by 3 bases, leaving 26 bases between them. Germline CDR1 is MNHNS and CDR2 is SASEGT. The CDR3 consists of 18 residues. CDR3 in amino acids: CASRPLFQTGTLEETQYF. The DNA for the CDR3 is TGTGCCAGCAGGCCTTTATTCCAGACCGGGACGCTGGAAGAGACCCAGTACTTC.

Remarks on this clonotype: The CDR3 carries no conserved terminal phenylalanine or tryptophan, so it likely arises from a read error. The chain has TRBV29-1 and TRBJ2-7; D is undetermined. The CDR3 totals 14 residues. Germline CDR1 and CDR2: SQVTM and ANQGSEA. CDR3 loop: CSVLSAISTYEQYL. The CDR3 DNA reads as TGCAGTGTTCTCTCAGCGATTAGCACCTACGAGCAGTACCTC.

A word on this clonotype: An end of the junction differs from the germline gene, which may be a read error. The chain links TRBV20-1 to TRBJ2-1; 13 nucleotides match TRBD2. The CDR3 is made up of 12 amino acids. CDR1 is DFQATT, CDR2 SNEGSKA, per germline (reference sequence). The CDR3 coding sequence is TGCCAGGGACTAGCGGGAAACAATGAGCAGTTTTTC. Encoded protein: CQGLAGNNEQFF.

This clonotype was seen at least ten times. This chain links TRBV24-1 with TRBJ2-5, with unresolved D. The CDR3 is 11 residues long. V was trimmed by 10 bases and J by 2 bases, leaving 7 bases between them. The germline gives CDR1 KGHDR, CDR2 SFDVKD. CDR3 sequence reads: CATGFQETQYF. The CDR3 bases are TGTGCCACAGGGTTTCAAGAGACCCAGTACTTC.

The V call is TRBV20-1, the J call TRBJ2-5; D is possibly TRBD1 (6 bases). Trimming removed 3 bases from V and 5 bases from J, with 16 bases in between. Germline V gene data show CDR1 as DFQATT and CDR2 as SNEGSKA (reference sequence). CDR3 length: 14 amino acids. CDR3 residues: CSASYTGSGETQYF. The CDR3 DNA reads as TGCAGTGCTAGCTATACAGGGAGTGGGGAGACCCAGTACTTC.

The chain carries TRBV7-9 and TRBJ2-3; D unresolved. Germline V gene data show CDR1 as SEHNR and CDR2 as FQNEAQ (reference sequence). The CDR3 has 14 residues. V lost 7 bases to trimming and J lost 0 bases, with 11 bases between them. The CDR3 reads CASTPSMSTDTQYF. The CDR3 bases are TGTGCCAGCACCCCCTCCATGAGCACAGATACGCAGTATTTT.

This sequence joins TRBV20-1 and TRBJ2-7; TRBD1 aligns across 7 bases. Germline trimming cut 2 bases from V and 3 bases from J; bases unmatched to any gene: 4. The CDR3 contains 13 residues. Germline V gives CDR1 DFQATT, CDR2 SNEGSKA (reference sequence). CDR3 loop: CSARTGDDYEQYF. CDR3 sequence (DNA): TGCAGTGCTAGAACAGGGGACGACTACGAGCAGTACTTC.

As to this clonotype: Just one base apart from a much larger clone, this may be a read error. V is TRBV28 and J is TRBJ1-1; 8 positions agree with TRBD1. J gave up 1 base and V 11 bases, and 18 bases lay outside the gene matches. The CDR3 spans 17 residues. Looked up from germline, CDR1 is MDHEN and CDR2 is SYDVKM. The CDR3 loop reads CAGTSGQGKVRNTEAFF. The CDR3 DNA follows: TGTGCCGGCACCTCCGGACAGGGAAAGGTTCGGAACACTGAAGCTTTCTTT.

This clonotype showed up just once. CDR3 bases: TGCAGTGTCCAACGTTCTGGGACTAGCGGCACAGATACGCAGTATTTT. Encoded protein: CSVQRSGTSGTDTQYF. This chain connects TRBV20-1 to TRBJ2-3; TRBD2 agrees at 10 bases. Germline V CDR1 and CDR2: DFQATT, SNEGSKA (reference sequence). The CDR3 has 16 residues. Unmatched junction bases numbered 11, after V lost 7 bases and J lost 1 base.

To note about this clonotype: The CDR3 ends on some other residue instead of the conserved phenylalanine or tryptophan, so this is likely a read error. This chain links TRBV11-2 with TRBJ2-7; tentatively, D is TRBD1 (5 bases). This CDR3 has 14 amino acids. The germline V gene has CDR1 SGHAT and CDR2 FQNNGV. The CDR3 sequence is CPSNLTDTAYDQYL. CDR3 bases: TGTCCCAGCAACCTGACGGACACTGCCTACGACCAGTACTTA.

V and J are TRBV5-1 and TRBJ2-1; 10 bases match TRBD2. V was clipped by 2 bases and J by 6 bases; unmatched bases: 5. This CDR3 spans 15 amino acids. CDR1 and CDR2 from the germline V gene are SGHRS and YFSETQ. The CDR3 bases are TGCGCCAGCAGCTTCCTTAGCGGGAGGCCCAATGAGCAGTTCTTC. This sequence encodes CASSFLSGRPNEQFF.

Notes on this clonotype: The CDR3 ends on some other residue instead of the conserved phenylalanine or tryptophan, so this is likely a read error. The genes are TRBV28 and TRBJ2-7, with 9 bases lining up with TRBD2. The CDR3 covers 13 residues. Germline values: CDR1 MDHEN, CDR2 SYDVKM. The V gene end was trimmed by 5 bases and the J gene end by 6 bases; junction bases not matched to a gene: 5. The CDR3 bases are TGTGCCAGCAGTAATAGCGGGAGATGCGAGCAGTACATC. Translated, it gives CASSNSGRCEQYI.

J is TRBJ2-5 and V is TRBV5-4; 8 bases map to TRBD1. CDR1 and CDR2 from the germline V gene are SGHNT and YYREEE (reference sequence). The V segment lost 6 bases and the J segment 6 bases; nucleotides outside the gene matches: 13. The CDR3 spans 15 residues. The DNA of the CDR3 is TGTGCCAGCAACTGGGATGGACAGGGAAGGAAGACCCAGTACTTC. Amino acid sequence: CASNWDGQGRKTQYF. The entire variable domain, with the rest obtained from reference TRBV5-4 and TRBJ2-5, is as follows: ETGVTQSPTHLIKTRGQQVTLRCSSQSGHNTVSWYQQALGQGPQFIFQYYREEENGRGNFPPRFSGLQFPNYSSELNVNALELDDSALYLCASNWDGQGRKTQYFGPGTRLLVL.

Concerning this clonotype itself: One junction end does not reproduce the germline sequence, and a read error may be involved. This chain joins TRBV28 and TRBJ1-5; the D is unclear. The germline CDR1 and CDR2 sequences are MDHEN and SYDVKM. This CDR3 has 15 amino acids. The CDR3 sequence: CASTERWQCNQPQQF. The CDR3 region has the DNA TGTGCCAGCACCGAAAGGTGGCAGTGTAATCAGCCCCAGCAATTT. Complete variable domain (other parts from reference TRBV28 and TRBJ1-5): DVKVTQSSRYLVKRTGEKVFLECVQDMDHENMFWYRQDPGLGLRLIYFSYDVKMKEKGDIPEGYSVSREKKERFSLILESASTNQTSMYLCASTERWQCNQPQQFGDGTRLSIL.

Notes on this clonotype: The junction and the germline gene differ at one end; a read error may be behind it. V is TRBV6-5 and J is TRBJ2-1; D remains unclear. Germline V gene sequence: CDR1 MNHEY, CDR2 SVGAGI. CDR3 size: 16 residues. The CDR3 region has the DNA TGTGTCAGCAGTCTTTCGGTCGGCAGGACCAACATTGAGCAGTTCTTC. This sequence encodes CVSSLSVGRTNIEQFF.

There are many counts of this clonotype. The rearrangement uses TRBV28 and TRBJ2-7; D gene unclear. The germline gives CDR1 MDHEN, CDR2 SYDVKM. Trimming shortened V by 4 bases and J by 6 bases, and 7 bases separated the two germline ends. This CDR3 is built from 11 residues. CDR3 coding DNA: TGTGCCAGCAGTTCTCCCCGCGAGCAGTACTTC. Protein sequence: CASSSPREQYF.